This T cell receptor (beta chain) is from a study of T cell responses to AZD1222 COVID-19 vaccine. Generated by immunoSEQ multiplex PCR, the TCRdb table keeps only in-frame clones and is missing some. This sample has 150,000 or so clones; about 91% occur once, and the top ten carry more than 1.4%. This CDR3 region has 14 residues. Germline-derived CDR1 and CDR2 are SEHNR and FQNEAQ (reference sequence). The germline V and J ends were trimmed by 10 bases and 3 bases, with 19 bases remaining between them. The sequence derives from an adult in good health. The rearrangement joins TRBV7-9 to TRBJ2-7; D is perhaps TRBD1 or TRBD2 (5 bases each). Sequencing used peripheral blood, obtained on day 0 of AZD1222 vaccination. DNA for the CDR3: TGTGCCACAACCGGTCGGGACCCCAACTACGAGCAGTACTTC. This sequence encodes CATTGRDPNYEQYF.